This entry describes one T cell receptor (beta chain). Original data processing: Sequenced samples showed a median of roughly 99,000 TCRs each, with counts running from 23,224 to 690,600. TCRdb reprocessed the RACE reads with MiXCR, giving one entry per CDR3 protein. The V and J calls shown here were made by TCRdb, not taken from the authors' results. The sample has about 70,000 distinct CDR3 sequences, roughly 11% seen once. The data stem from a study of human T cells and chemical hapten exposure. Study background: Patients' scalps got diphenylcyclopropenone weekly throughout the approximately 26-week study. Patch tests applied 0.01% DPC to the upper back and were scored after 6 days.

The germline V gene has CDR1 GTSNPN and CDR2 SVGIG (reference sequence). V was pared by 0 bases and J by 3 bases, with 6 bases between. There are 12 residues in the CDR3. Regarding time point: pre-sensitization, week 0. Stated treatment: therapeutic diphenylcyclopropenone sensitization with weekly scalp DPC. Blood draws came first, before each patch test. This TCR derives from a woman aged 45-65 years with alopecia areata. Some clones in this sample may be carry-over from other donors' samples. The specimen comprised whole blood, sampled in connection with sensitization to the hapten diphenylcyclopropenone (DPC). The genes are TRBV30 and TRBJ2-7; D remains unclear. For the CDR3, the DNA is TGTGCCTGGAGTGTACTGGGCTACGAGCAGTACTTC. It encodes CAWSVLGYEQYF.